A single sample is the source of the 9 T cell receptor beta chains below, sequenced in a study of cytomegalovirus exposure and HLA in healthy donors. PCR employed 60 Vbeta and 13 Jbeta primers. Here immunoSEQ multiplex PCR was the method, and the copy in TCRdb shows in-frame clones only, minus some. The table shows approximately 90,000 clones, with more than 70% occurring only once. Sequencing was done on a sample of PBMCs. These receptors were taken from a man aged 35 to 55 in good health and CMV-seronegative.

This chain joins TRBV10-3 and TRBJ1-1, with TRBD1 matching 7 bases. Losses at the gene ends were 8 bases for V and 3 bases for J; bases not matched to a gene: 3. The CDR3 is 12 amino acids. CDR1 and CDR2 from the germline V gene are ENHRY and SYGVKD. The CDR3 DNA sequence: TGTGCCATCCGCGGACAGGACACTGAAGCTTTCTTT. Protein: CAIRGQDTEAFF.

This sequence joins TRBV2 and TRBJ2-2; tentatively, D is TRBD1 (6 bases). This CDR3 is built from 12 residues. Germline V lookup: CDR1 SNHLY, CDR2 FYNNEI. With 4 bases removed from V and 6 bases from J, the gap between germline ends came to 6 bases. The CDR3 nucleotides read TGTGCCAGCAGTGGACAGGCCGGGGAGCTGTTTTTT. It codes for CASSGQAGELFF.

The V gene is TRBV9, the J gene TRBJ1-2; 7 nucleotides match TRBD1. This CDR3 contains 15 residues. V shed 2 bases and J 0 bases; nucleotides not matched to a gene: 4. Germline V CDR1 and CDR2: SGDLS, YYNGEE. CDR3 sequence reads: CASSVGQKTNYGYTF. The CDR3 coding sequence is TGTGCCAGCAGCGTGGGACAGAAAACTAACTATGGCTACACCTTC. Complete variable domain (other parts from reference TRBV9 and TRBJ1-2): DSGVTQTPKHLITATGQRVTLRCSPRSGDLSVYWYQQSLDQGLQFLIQYYNGEERAKGNILERFSAQQFPDLHSELNLSSLELGDSALYFCASSVGQKTNYGYTFGSGTRLTVV.

The chain couples TRBV2 to TRBJ1-3, with a possible D match to TRBD1 (6 bases). Germline V gene lookup returns CDR1 SNHLY and CDR2 FYNNEI. With 9 bases removed from V and 1 base from J, the gap between germline ends came to 13 bases. This CDR3 has 14 amino acids. For the CDR3, the DNA is TGTGCCAGTAAAGGGGGGGAATCTGGAAACACCATATATTTT. This encodes CASKGGESGNTIYF.

The gene calls are TRBV30 and TRBJ2-1; a possible D gene is TRBD1 (6 bases). V gave up 8 bases and J gave up 0 bases, with 17 bases separating them. The V gene's germline CDR1 is GTSNPN and CDR2 SVGIG (reference sequence). The CDR3 length is 15 residues. For the CDR3, the DNA is TGTGCCCGCCGTGGACAGTTAAGCTCCTACAATGAGCAGTTCTTC. Its protein is CARRGQLSSYNEQFF.

CDR3 sequence: CASSPGHSGNRNTQYF. CDR3 sequence (DNA): TGTGCCAGCAGCCCTGGTCATAGCGGGAATAGGAATACGCAGTATTTT. The chain carries TRBV9 and TRBJ2-3; 8 nucleotides agree with TRBD2. The CDR3 spans 16 residues. The ends lost 4 bases at V and 7 bases at J; junction bases unmatched: 14. In germline, CDR1 is SGDLS, CDR2 YYNGEE.

V gene TRBV6-5 combines with J gene TRBJ1-1; D not certain. Trimming pared 3 bases from V and 5 bases from J, leaving 16 bases between. The CDR3 has 15 amino acids. CDR1 is MNHEY and CDR2 is SVGAGI in the germline V gene. The CDR3 region is CASSYLRLGGTEAFF. The CDR3 region has the DNA TGTGCCAGCAGTTATTTGCGGTTAGGAGGGACTGAAGCTTTCTTT.

The V call is TRBV27, the J call TRBJ1-5; D gene ambiguous. Germline assignment: CDR1 MNHEY and CDR2 SMNVEV (reference sequence). The CDR3 has 13 amino acids. V dropped 8 bases and J dropped 7 bases, with 15 bases sitting between them. The CDR3 spells CASASAVFQPQHF. CDR3 DNA: TGTGCCAGCGCTTCGGCGGTTTTCCAGCCCCAGCATTTT.

J is TRBJ2-1 and V is TRBV30; the D gene is possibly TRBD2 (7 bases). The CDR3 spans 16 residues. Trimming stripped 3 bases from V and 0 bases from J, with 15 bases between. Germline loops: CDR1 GTSNPN, CDR2 SVGIG (reference sequence). The CDR3 coding sequence is TGTGCCTGGAGGTTGGGGGGGCTTAGCTCCTACAATGAGCAGTTCTTC. It yields the protein CAWRLGGLSSYNEQFF.